The 7 T cell receptor beta chains below were found in one sample sequenced in a study of identical twins. TCRdb recomputed calls from the 5' RACE reads with MiXCR, one row per CDR3 protein. Altogether about 240,000 distinct CDR3 sequences are present, about 10% being singletons, with the ten largest covering 9% to 10%. Input material: memory T cells sorted from blood. The receptor source for this set is a man in his fifties in good health.

The V gene is TRBV30, the J gene TRBJ1-5; possible D gene TRBD1, 6 bases. Per the germline V gene, CDR1 is GTSNPN and CDR2 is SVGIG (reference sequence). The CDR3 covers 15 residues. Deletions cut 4 bases from V and 6 bases from J, with 19 bases between. CDR3 in amino acids: CAWTPAGARGQPQHF. DNA of the CDR3: TGTGCCTGGACCCCGGCGGGGGCGAGGGGTCAGCCCCAGCATTTT.

This clonotype has a count of ten or more. V usage is TRBV11-2 and J usage is TRBJ2-3, with TRBD1 identical over 9 bases. Germline values: CDR1 SGHAT, CDR2 FQNNGV. CDR3 length: 16 residues. After removal of 2 bases from V and 3 bases from J, the junction contained 6 bases not matched to a gene. CDR3 region: CASSLSGTGRTDTQYF. The CDR3 bases are TGTGCCAGCAGCTTAAGCGGGACAGGGAGAACAGATACGCAGTATTTT. The full variable domain, with the rest looked up from reference TRBV11-2 and TRBJ2-3, is EAGVAQSPRYKIIEKRQSVAFWCNPISGHATLYWYQQILGQGPKLLIQFQNNGVVDDSQLPKDRFSAERLKGVDSTLKIQPAKLEDSAVYLCASSLSGTGRTDTQYFGPGTRLTVL.

This clonotype was observed a handful of times. The chain carries TRBV9 and TRBJ2-1, with 10 bases matching TRBD2. Germline-derived CDR1 and CDR2 are SGDLS and YYNGEE. The CDR3 runs 16 residues. J was trimmed by 6 bases and V by 5 bases; bases with no gene match: 11. The CDR3 loop reads CASSTTGTSAPNEQFF. For the CDR3, the DNA is TGTGCCAGCAGTACCACCGGGACTAGCGCTCCCAATGAGCAGTTCTTC.

This clonotype was seen repeatedly, ten times or more. The chain links TRBV4-1 to TRBJ1-2; weak D call: TRBD1 (5 bases). The V and J ends lost 0 bases and 4 bases respectively, with 15 bases between them. The CDR3 extends over 16 amino acids. Germline-derived CDR1 and CDR2 are MGHRA and YSYEKL. The CDR3 sequence: CASSQEARANIYGYTF. The CDR3 coding sequence is TGCGCCAGCAGCCAAGAAGCCAGGGCGAACATCTATGGCTACACCTTC.

Many counts were recorded for this clonotype. The chain links TRBV6-2 or TRBV6-3 to TRBJ1-2; a possible D gene is TRBD1 (5 bases). The CDR3 has 15 residues. The ends were cut back, 2 bases at V and 3 bases at J, with 13 bases in the middle. Germline V gene sequence: CDR1 MNHEY, CDR2 SVGEGT. CDR3 loop: CASSYVGGTDYGYTF. As DNA, the CDR3 is TGTGCCAGCAGTTACGTGGGGGGGACGGACTATGGCTACACCTTC.

Many counts were recorded for this clonotype. J is TRBJ2-7 and V is TRBV6-2 or TRBV6-3, with 12 bases matching TRBD1. The CDR3 runs 15 residues. With 7 bases clipped from V and 3 bases from J, the junction kept 7 bases outside the gene matches. In germline, CDR1 is MNHEY, CDR2 SVGEGT. As DNA, the CDR3 is TGTGCCAGCAACGATCGGGACAGGGGGCTCTACGAGCAGTACTTC. Protein sequence: CASNDRDRGLYEQYF.

This clonotype was picked up a small number of times. The V gene is TRBV7-2, the J gene TRBJ2-7; 9 positions match TRBD2. CDR3 length: 15 amino acids. CDR1 is SGHTA, CDR2 FQGNSA, per germline. V dropped 1 base and J dropped 0; count of bases not matched to a gene: 1. CDR3 in DNA: TGTGCCAGCAGCTTAGTAGCGGGAGTCTCCTACGAGCAGTACTTC. It specifies CASSLVAGVSYEQYF.